This TCR beta chain emerged from a study of blood T cell repertoires in COVID-19. Study-level background: There were acute and convalescent COVID-19 samples, and they came from the United States, Italy and Spain.

The data were produced by immunoSEQ multiplex PCR, yet TCRdb's version contains in-frame clones alone and is incomplete. In the table there are hundreds of thousands of clones, about 85% of which are singletons. Note on this clone: At the DNA level, this CDR3 is encoded by other sequences in the same sample as well.

The CDR3 loop spans 11 amino acids. The V gene lost 6 bases and the J gene lost 8 bases, with 10 bases spanning the gap. The sample comprised PBMCs or T cells enriched from blood (not recorded which). The chain links TRBV12-3 or TRBV12-4 to TRBJ1-2, with a weak D call TRBD1 (6 bases). The sequence derives from a woman younger than 35 with acute COVID-19. The CDR3 coding sequence is TGTGCCAGCAGCCAGGGGTACGGCTACACCTTC. Its protein product is CASSQGYGYTF.